Below, 26 T cell receptor beta chains from the same sample are listed, as sequenced in a study of shared clonotypes between healthy human individuals. Some clones are missing from TCRdb's copy, which holds only in-frame ones; the method was immunoSEQ multiplex PCR. The sample carries millions of clones, more than 90% recorded once. The material sequenced was naive CD4+ T cells sorted from blood. Subset of the sample: CD45RA+ positively selected. The source is a man aged 18 to 35 in good health.

The chain combines TRBV19 with TRBJ1-5, with D hard to call. The CDR3 extends over 17 amino acids. The V gene's germline CDR1 is LNHDA and CDR2 SQIVND (reference sequence). Trimming shortened V by 6 bases and J by 2 bases, and 20 bases separated the two germline ends. The CDR3 bases are TGTGCCAGTAGCGGGAACCTCGGGGAACGACGCAATCAGCCCCAGCATTTT. Encoded protein: CASSGNLGERRNQPQHF.

The chain uses TRBV15 and TRBJ1-5, with a tentative D call TRBD1 (6 bases). The CDR3 consists of 16 residues. Per the germline V gene, CDR1 is LNHNV and CDR2 is YYDKDF (reference sequence). V shed 0 bases and J shed 3 bases, with 12 bases lying between them. This CDR3 reads CATSRDSGGLNQPQHF. The CDR3 DNA follows: TGTGCCACCAGCAGAGATAGTGGGGGGCTCAATCAGCCCCAGCATTTT.

The rearrangement joins TRBV19 to TRBJ1-2; D gene unclear. Trimming shortened V by 6 bases and J by 2 bases, and 7 bases separated the two germline ends. Germline CDR1 LNHDA, CDR2 SQIVND (reference sequence). The CDR3 has 12 amino acids. The CDR3 protein is CASRFQNYGYTF. The DNA for the CDR3 is TGTGCCAGTAGATTTCAAAACTATGGCTACACCTTC.

Here the CDR3 DNA reads TGTGCCAGCAGTAAGCCAGGGGGCTCCGAGCAGTACTTC. Residues: CASSKPGGSEQYF. V gene TRBV6-5 combines with J gene TRBJ2-7; 8 bases align to TRBD1. CDR1 MNHEY and CDR2 SVGAGI come from the germline V gene. J lost 6 bases, V lost 5 bases, and 6 bases had no gene match. CDR3 size: 13 residues.

The chain combines TRBV11-2 with TRBJ2-7; maybe TRBD2 (6 bases). Germline CDR1 is SGHAT and CDR2 is FQNNGV. V was shortened by 1 base and J by 2 bases, with 15 bases between the two germline ends. The CDR3 runs 16 residues. Here the CDR3 reads CASSLASGTAPYEQYF. The CDR3 DNA is TGTGCCAGCAGCTTAGCGTCTGGGACTGCCCCCTACGAGCAGTACTTC.

This chain joins TRBV6-5 and TRBJ2-7, with TRBD2 matching 13 bases. The germline V gene encodes CDR1 MNHEY and CDR2 SVGAGI. CDR3 length: 16 amino acids. V shed 2 bases, J shed 5 bases, and the junction held 6 bases outside the gene matches. DNA of the CDR3: TGTGCCAGCAGTTACAGGACTAGCGGGAGAATGAACGAGCAGTACTTC. Protein sequence: CASSYRTSGRMNEQYF.

The chain carries TRBV5-1 and TRBJ2-2, with 7 bases matching TRBD2. The germline gives CDR1 SGHRS, CDR2 YFSETQ. V was pared by 0 bases and J by 9 bases, with 8 bases of the junction left unmatched. CDR3 size: 15 residues. The CDR3, as DNA: TGCGCCAGCAGCTTGGGGCAGGGAGGGTTCCGGGAGCTGTTTTTT. Its protein is CASSLGQGGFRELFF. The variable domain in full, with the rest retrieved from reference TRBV5-1 and TRBJ2-2, is KAGVTQTPRYLIKTRGQQVTLSCSPISGHRSVSWYQQTPGQGLQFLFEYFSETQRNKGNFPGRFSGRQFSNSRSEMNVSTLELGDSALYLCASSLGQGGFRELFFGEGSRLTVL.

This clone was counted a few times. The same CDR3 can be traced to other DNA sequences in this sample. The rearrangement uses TRBV5-1 and TRBJ1-1; D gene unclear. This CDR3 has 14 amino acids. V was cut by 0 bases and J by 0 bases, with 6 bases left in between. The germline CDR1 and CDR2 sequences are SGHRS and YFSETQ. DNA for the CDR3: TGCGCCAGCAGCTTGGCCGGTATGAACACTGAAGCTTTCTTT. It is translated as CASSLAGMNTEAFF.

The V call is TRBV6-6, the J call TRBJ2-7; no reliable D call. V dropped 4 bases and J dropped 7 bases, with 20 bases sitting between them. CDR1 and CDR2 from the germline V gene are MNHNY and SVGAGI (reference sequence). This CDR3 has 15 residues. The CDR3 coding sequence is TGTGCCAGCAGTTCGCCGACCGGAACCCATCGGGAGCAGTACTTC. Protein sequence: CASSSPTGTHREQYF.

The rearrangement links TRBV7-2 to TRBJ2-1; 10 bases fit TRBD2. V was pared by 5 bases and J by 0 bases, with 7 bases of the junction left unmatched. Germline values: CDR1 SGHTA, CDR2 FQGNSA. The CDR3 contains 17 residues. The CDR3 loop reads CASSQRLAGDSYNEQFF. DNA of the CDR3: TGTGCCAGCAGCCAAAGACTAGCGGGTGACTCCTACAATGAGCAGTTCTTC.

This clone was observed a single time. The CDR3: CAWSEGRKNYGYTF. The CDR3 coding sequence is TGTGCCTGGAGTGAAGGGAGGAAGAACTATGGCTACACCTTC. The chain joins TRBV30 to TRBJ1-2; D unclear. Trimming pared 1 base from V and 2 bases from J, leaving 11 bases between. CDR1 and CDR2 from the germline V gene are GTSNPN and SVGIG (reference sequence). The CDR3 is 14 residues long.

CDR3 region: CASSDPNSYEQYF. DNA for the CDR3: TGTGCCAGCAGTGATCCGAATTCCTACGAGCAGTACTTC. The chain joins TRBV25-1 to TRBJ2-7; unclear D gene. The germline V and J ends were trimmed by 3 bases and 1 base, with 7 bases remaining between them. Germline loops: CDR1 MGHDK, CDR2 SYGVNS. This CDR3 spans 13 amino acids.

The chain joins TRBV5-1 to TRBJ2-5; 11 bases line up with TRBD1. V lost 4 bases, J lost 2 bases, and 4 bases stayed unmatched. Germline V gene data show CDR1 as SGHRS and CDR2 as YFSETQ. This CDR3 spans 15 amino acids. The CDR3 loop is CASSDGQGAQETQYF. The DNA for the CDR3 is TGCGCCAGCAGCGACGGACAGGGGGCTCAAGAGACCCAGTACTTC.

The chain carries TRBV5-6 and TRBJ1-1, with D perhaps matching TRBD1 (6 bases). The V gene's germline CDR1 is SGHDT and CDR2 YYEEEE. V shed 0 bases and J shed 1 base, with 7 bases lying between them. The CDR3 has 14 residues. This CDR3 is CASSLGQENTEAFF. In DNA form, the CDR3 reads TGTGCCAGCAGCTTGGGACAGGAGAACACTGAAGCTTTCTTT.

Comments on this clone: The same CDR3 can be traced to other DNA sequences in this sample. The chain combines TRBV5-4 with TRBJ2-5; 7 bases map to TRBD1. The germline V gene encodes CDR1 SGHNT and CDR2 YYREEE (reference sequence). V lost 1 base and J lost 1; bases outside the gene matches: 1. The length of the CDR3 is 14 residues. For the CDR3, the DNA is TGTGCCAGCAGCTTGCGGGACAGCCAAGAGACCCAGTACTTC. It codes for CASSLRDSQETQYF.

CDR3 loop: CASSWTGTEAFF. The DNA of the CDR3 is TGTGCCAGCAGTTGGACAGGCACTGAAGCTTTCTTT. The chain uses TRBV6-5 and TRBJ1-1; 7 positions agree with TRBD1. Germline CDR1 reads MNHEY; CDR2 reads SVGAGI. The CDR3 has 12 residues. After removal of 4 bases from V and 4 bases from J, the junction contained 0 bases not matched to a gene.

The rearrangement uses TRBV2 and TRBJ2-7; D not resolved. Germline V gene data show CDR1 as SNHLY and CDR2 as FYNNEI. Trimming left V 6 bases short and J 3 bases short, with 15 bases between. CDR3 length: 14 amino acids. The CDR3 DNA follows: TGTGCCAGCAGGCGACCGCGGAGTAGCTACGAGCAGTACTTC. Its protein product is CASRRPRSSYEQYF.

Only one count was recorded for this clone. J is TRBJ1-3 and V is TRBV9; D ambiguous. V gave up 0 bases and J gave up 0 bases, with 16 bases separating them. The germline gives CDR1 SGDLS, CDR2 YYNGEE. This CDR3 comprises 18 residues. The CDR3 here is CASSVDPGSRSSGNTIYF. The CDR3 nucleotides are TGTGCCAGCAGCGTAGATCCCGGCAGTCGGAGCTCTGGAAACACCATATATTTT.

A note on this clone: This CDR3 is also generated by other DNA sequences in the sample. The chain links TRBV6-5 to TRBJ1-5, with 10 bases lining up with TRBD1. This CDR3 contains 13 residues. Per the germline V gene, CDR1 is MNHEY and CDR2 is SVGAGI. V shed 6 bases and J 4 bases; nucleotides not matched to a gene: 0. The CDR3 sequence: CASRGQGNQPQHF. DNA of the CDR3: TGTGCCAGCAGGGGACAGGGGAATCAGCCCCAGCATTTT.

J is TRBJ2-7 and V is TRBV5-6, with a tentative D call TRBD1 (6 bases). The CDR3 is 15 amino acids. Trimming took off 0 bases at V and 3 bases at J, with 13 bases between the two ends. The germline V gene encodes CDR1 SGHDT and CDR2 YYEEEE. The CDR3 here is CASSLDLQGIYEQYF. The CDR3, as DNA: TGTGCCAGCAGCTTGGATCTTCAGGGGATCTACGAGCAGTACTTC.

The genes are TRBV5-1 and TRBJ2-1, with D uncertain. CDR3 size: 15 residues. Deletions cut 1 base from V and 3 bases from J, with 11 bases between. The germline gives CDR1 SGHRS, CDR2 YFSETQ. The CDR3 nucleotides read TGCGCCAGCAGCTTGTCGGCCTATGTCTACAATGAGCAGTTCTTC. Its protein product is CASSLSAYVYNEQFF.

On this clone itself: The sample has other DNA sequences that encode this CDR3 too. The gene calls are TRBV5-1 and TRBJ1-1; D may be TRBD1 (6 bases). The germline gives CDR1 SGHRS, CDR2 YFSETQ. This CDR3 has 15 residues. The V gene lost 0 bases and the J gene lost 1 base, with 10 bases spanning the gap. The CDR3 sequence: CASSLEGGANTEAFF. The CDR3 DNA reads TGCGCCAGCAGCTTGGAGGGGGGTGCGAACACTGAAGCTTTCTTT.

As for this clone: This specimen includes other DNA sequences encoding the same CDR3. This sequence joins TRBV15 and TRBJ2-7; D is undetermined. The CDR3 spans 14 residues. Germline CDR1 reads LNHNV; CDR2 reads YYDKDF (reference sequence). The V end was cut by 0 bases, the J end by 2 bases, with 8 bases between. The CDR3 spells CATSRDRSAYEQYF. CDR3 DNA sequence: TGTGCCACCAGCAGAGATCGCTCGGCCTACGAGCAGTACTTC.

The V and J genes are TRBV5-4 and TRBJ2-5, with D possibly being TRBD2 (6 bases). This CDR3 contains 13 residues. Trimming removed 0 bases at V and 5 bases at J, with 8 bases between. Germline V lookup: CDR1 SGHNT, CDR2 YYREEE (reference sequence). The CDR3 reads CASSLGEAETQYF. For the CDR3, the DNA is TGTGCCAGCAGCTTGGGGGAGGCGGAGACCCAGTACTTC.

The J gene is TRBJ2-7, the V gene TRBV5-4; 10 nucleotides line up with TRBD1. Per germline, CDR1 SGHNT and CDR2 YYREEE (reference sequence). J lost 5 bases, V lost 6 bases, and 11 bases had no gene match. The CDR3 is 15 residues long. The CDR3 DNA sequence: TGTGCCAGCACCAAAGACAGGGGGCGAGTGGACGAGCAGTACTTC. Translated, it gives CASTKDRGRVDEQYF.

The chain uses TRBV7-8 and TRBJ1-2; 8 bases map to TRBD1. Germline assignment: CDR1 SGHVS and CDR2 FQNEAQ. This CDR3 spans 15 amino acids. V trimming: 6 bases; J trimming: 8 bases; junction bases outside the gene matches: 14. The CDR3 coding sequence is TGTGCCAGCAGAGAAACCGGGACAGGCTTCTGGGGCTACACCTTC. This sequence encodes CASRETGTGFWGYTF.